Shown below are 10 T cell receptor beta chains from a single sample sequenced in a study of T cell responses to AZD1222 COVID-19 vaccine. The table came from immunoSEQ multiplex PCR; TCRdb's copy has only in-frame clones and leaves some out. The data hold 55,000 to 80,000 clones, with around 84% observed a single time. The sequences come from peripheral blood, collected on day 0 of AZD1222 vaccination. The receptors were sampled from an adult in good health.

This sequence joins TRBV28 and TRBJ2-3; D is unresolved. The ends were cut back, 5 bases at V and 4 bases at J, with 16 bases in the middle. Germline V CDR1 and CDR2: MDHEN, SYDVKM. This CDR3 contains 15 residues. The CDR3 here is CASSPAGGRADTQYF. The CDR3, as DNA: TGTGCCAGCAGTCCCGCCGGCGGCCGGGCAGATACGCAGTATTTT.

The CDR3 sequence is CASSQGPLYPKGQYF. Written as DNA, the CDR3 is TGTGCCAGCAGTCAGGGACCACTTTACCCAAAAGGGCAGTACTTC. The rearrangement links TRBV6-5 to TRBJ2-7; D may be TRBD1 or TRBD2 (5 bases each). Germline CDR1 and CDR2: MNHEY and SVGAGI. V dropped 5 bases and J dropped 9 bases, with 23 bases sitting between them. The CDR3 has 15 residues.

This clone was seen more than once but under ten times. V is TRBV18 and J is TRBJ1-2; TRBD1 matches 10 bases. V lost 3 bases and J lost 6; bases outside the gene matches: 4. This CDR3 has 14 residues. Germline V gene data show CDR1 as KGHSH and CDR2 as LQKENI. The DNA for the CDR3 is TGTGCCAGCTCACCGGGGACAGGGGCTGATGGCTACACCTTC. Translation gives CASSPGTGADGYTF.

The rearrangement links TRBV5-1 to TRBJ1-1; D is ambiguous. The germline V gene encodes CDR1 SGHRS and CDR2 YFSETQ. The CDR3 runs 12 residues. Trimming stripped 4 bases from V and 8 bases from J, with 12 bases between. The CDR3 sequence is CASSLGRAEAFF. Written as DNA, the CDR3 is TGCGCCAGCAGCCTAGGACGGGCAGAAGCTTTCTTT.

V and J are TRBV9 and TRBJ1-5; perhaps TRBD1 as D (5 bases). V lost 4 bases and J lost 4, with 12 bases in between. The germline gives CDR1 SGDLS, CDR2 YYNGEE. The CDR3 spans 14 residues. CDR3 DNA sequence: TGTGCCAGCAGCTGGGACGGGAAAAATCAGCCCCAGCATTTT. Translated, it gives CASSWDGKNQPQHF.

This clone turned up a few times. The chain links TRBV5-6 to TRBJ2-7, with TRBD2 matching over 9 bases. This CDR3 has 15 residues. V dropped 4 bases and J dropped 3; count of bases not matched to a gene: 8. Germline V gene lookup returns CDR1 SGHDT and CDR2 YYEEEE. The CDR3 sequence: CASSPQGLAIYEQYF. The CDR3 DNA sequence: TGTGCCAGCAGCCCGCAGGGACTAGCAATCTACGAGCAGTACTTC.

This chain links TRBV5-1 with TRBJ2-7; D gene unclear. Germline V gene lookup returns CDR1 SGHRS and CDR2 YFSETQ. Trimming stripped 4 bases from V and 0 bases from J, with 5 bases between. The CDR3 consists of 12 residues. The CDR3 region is CASSANSYEQYF. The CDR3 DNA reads TGCGCCAGCAGCGCAAACTCCTACGAGCAGTACTTC.

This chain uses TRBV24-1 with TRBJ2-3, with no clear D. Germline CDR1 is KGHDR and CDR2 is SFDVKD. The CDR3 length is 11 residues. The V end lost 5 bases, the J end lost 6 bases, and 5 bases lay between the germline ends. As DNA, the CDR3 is TGTGCCACCAGTGGTCCCGATACGCAGTATTTT. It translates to CATSGPDTQYF.

Here the CDR3 reads CASSAGTAGNTIYF. The DNA for the CDR3 is TGTGCCAGCAGCGCAGGGACCGCTGGAAACACCATATATTTT. The rearrangement uses TRBV9 and TRBJ1-3, with D possibly matching TRBD1 (5 bases). The CDR3 contains 14 residues. Germline V lookup: CDR1 SGDLS, CDR2 YYNGEE. Trimming shortened V by 3 bases and J by 2 bases, and 9 bases separated the two germline ends. Supplemented by reference TRBV9 and TRBJ1-3, the full variable domain reads DSGVTQTPKHLITATGQRVTLRCSPRSGDLSVYWYQQSLDQGLQFLIQYYNGEERAKGNILERFSAQQFPDLHSELNLSSLELGDSALYFCASSAGTAGNTIYFGEGSWLTVV.

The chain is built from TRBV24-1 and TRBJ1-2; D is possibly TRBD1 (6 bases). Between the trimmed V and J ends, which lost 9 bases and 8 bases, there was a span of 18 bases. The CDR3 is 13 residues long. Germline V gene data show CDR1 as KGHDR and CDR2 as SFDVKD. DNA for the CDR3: TGTGCCACCGAGTCCTCTCTTAGGGGGGGCTACACCTTC. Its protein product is CATESSLRGGYTF.